This T cell receptor beta chain was obtained from a study of CD8 T cells in Susac syndrome. For this clonotype: Its antigen is unknown.

The RNA input was roughly 0.5 to 1 ug, and it was reverse transcribed with random hexamers. TCRdb passed the immunoSEQ multiplex PCR reads through MiXCR, listing each CDR3 protein once. This table has about 80,000 distinct CDR3 sequences, 94% appearing once. Study observations and caveats: The study recognized that its TCR sequencing and HLA analysis covered a relatively small number of individuals.

The sequence derives from a human donor in good health. Sequencing was performed on CD8+ T cells from PBMCs.

The CDR3: CASSPYRGDNEQFF. DNA of the CDR3: TGTGCCAGCAGTCCCTACAGGGGGGACAATGAGCAGTTCTTC. The V call is TRBV28, the J call TRBJ2-1; 8 bases are shared with TRBD1. Unmatched junction bases numbered 5, after V lost 5 bases and J lost 5 bases. Germline-derived CDR1 and CDR2 are MDHEN and SYDVKM. The CDR3 runs to 14 residues.